Presented here are 3 T cell receptor beta chains from one specimen sequenced in a study of T-cell memory formation after mild COVID-19. TCRdb fed the 5' RACE reads into MiXCR, producing one record per CDR3 protein. This sample has a few hundred thousand distinct CDR3 sequences; less than 25% occur once, and the top ten carry under 25%. The sample consisted of PBMCs or a T cell subset sorted from them (not recorded which). The source of these receptors is a man aged 18 to 30 who had mild COVID-19 (a few samples of this study predate the infection). Cell type and time point are not known.

The chain joins TRBV29-1 to TRBJ1-2; 8 bases agree with TRBD1. The junction had 6 bases not matched to a gene; V was cut back by 3 bases and J by 3 bases. The CDR3 is 14 residues long. Germline lookup yields CDR1 SQVTM and CDR2 ANQGSEA. CDR3 nucleotides: TGCAGCGTTGACCGACAGGGGCAGGACTATGGCTACACCTTC. The encoded protein is CSVDRQGQDYGYTF. The full variable domain, its missing parts supplied by reference TRBV29-1 and TRBJ1-2, is SAVISQKPSRDICQRGTSLTIQCQVDSQVTMMFWYRQQPGQSLTLIATANQGSEATYESGFVIDKFPISRPNLTFSTLTVSNMSPEDSSIYLCSVDRQGQDYGYTFGSGTRLTVV.

This clonotype was seen only a few times. DNA for the CDR3: TGCGCCAGCAGCCCCCTGGGACAGGAAAATGAAAAACTGTTTTTT. It translates to CASSPLGQENEKLFF. The V call is TRBV5-1, the J call TRBJ1-4; TRBD1 matches at 8 bases. Germline V gene sequence: CDR1 SGHRS, CDR2 YFSETQ. V was pared by 4 bases and J by 5 bases, with 7 bases of the junction left unmatched. The CDR3 runs to 15 residues.

This clonotype was counted only a few times. The chain couples TRBV15 to TRBJ2-3; 13 bases fit TRBD2. Germline CDR1 reads LNHNV; CDR2 reads YYDKDF (reference sequence). The CDR3 consists of 16 residues. With V trimmed by 3 bases and J by 2 bases, 2 bases remained unmatched. The CDR3 is CATSRTSGGNTDTQYF. CDR3 in DNA: TGTGCCACCAGCAGGACTAGCGGGGGGAACACAGATACGCAGTATTTT.